This T cell receptor beta chain derives from a study of early T cells in non-severe SARS-CoV-2 infection. Each CDR3 protein gets one entry after TCRdb re-called the 5' RACE reads with MiXCR. This repertoire shows approximately 90,000 distinct CDR3 sequences, roughly 15% found once; its top ten account for about 5%. The CDR3 spans 11 residues. Germline V gene lookup returns CDR1 KGHDR and CDR2 SFDVKD. V lost 5 bases to trimming and J lost 6 bases, with 6 bases between them. Sequences were derived from whole blood, sampled at baseline. The receptor's source is an adult who was a healthcare worker with PCR-confirmed SARS-CoV-2 infection or an uninfected control (not recorded which). The chain is built from TRBV24-1 and TRBJ1-2; possible D gene TRBD1, 5 bases. Written as DNA, the CDR3 is TGTGCCACCAGTGGAGGGGATGGCTACACCTTC. It specifies CATSGGDGYTF.